Each of the 29 T cell receptor beta chains below was sequenced from the same sample in a study of cytomegalovirus exposure and HLA in healthy donors (dated by TCRdb to the late 2010s). Preparation of the library involved the immunoSEQ multiplex PCR assay. The multiplex PCR relied on a mix of 60 forward primers for TCR Vbeta segments and 13 reverse primers for TCR Jbeta segments. The immuneACCESS repertoire file appears here via TCRdb, limited to in-frame rearrangements. These files lack a portion of the clones; in checked studies, under half of the deficit traces to unresolved V genes, and the cause of the others is not known. The table for this sample lists 150,000 or so clones; 73% of them were counted only once. The top ten constitute 1.6% of the sample. Sequenced material: PBMCs. The receptors originated from a woman aged 18-29 years in good health and CMV-seronegative.

The rearrangement joins TRBV5-6 to TRBJ2-5; D is possibly TRBD1 (6 bases). This CDR3 is 13 amino acids long. Germline CDR1 SGHDT, CDR2 YYEEEE. V lost 0 bases and J 5 bases, leaving 8 bases between the germline ends. The chain's CDR3 is CASSLGQGETQYF. DNA for the CDR3: TGTGCCAGCAGCTTGGGGCAGGGGGAGACCCAGTACTTC.

The chain couples TRBV5-1 to TRBJ1-2, with D maybe TRBD1 (5 bases). Germline V gene data show CDR1 as SGHRS and CDR2 as YFSETQ. The CDR3 consists of 13 residues. Trimming shortened V by 4 bases and J by 8 bases, and 15 bases separated the two germline ends. The CDR3 spells CASSRQPGEGYTF. The CDR3 DNA follows: TGCGCCAGCAGCAGACAGCCGGGGGAGGGCTACACCTTC.

The CDR3 region has the DNA TGTGCCAGCAGGGAACTTGACATCCCCAATGAAAAACTGTTTTTT. Residues: CASRELDIPNEKLFF. The chain combines TRBV6-5 with TRBJ1-4; unclear D gene. Germline values: CDR1 MNHEY, CDR2 SVGAGI. With 6 bases removed from V and 5 bases from J, the gap between germline ends came to 16 bases. The CDR3 is made up of 15 amino acids.

The gene calls are TRBV27 and TRBJ2-3, with 7 bases aligning to TRBD2. Germline loops: CDR1 MNHEY, CDR2 SMNVEV (reference sequence). This CDR3 is built from 20 residues. V lost 5 bases and J lost 1; bases outside the gene matches: 21. The CDR3 loop is CASSRPTGRAGVSGTDTQYF. The CDR3 nucleotides are TGTGCCAGCAGTCGCCCCACGGGCCGGGCGGGAGTAAGTGGCACAGATACGCAGTATTTT.

The V call is TRBV7-8, the J call TRBJ2-3; TRBD2 aligns across 9 bases. Germline CDR1 reads SGHVS; CDR2 reads FQNEAQ. V was clipped by 7 bases and J by 4 bases; unmatched bases: 12. CDR3 length: 16 residues. The CDR3 coding sequence is TGTGCCAGCACCCCAGCCGGGGCTAGCGGGGCAGATACGCAGTATTTT. Translating gives CASTPAGASGADTQYF.

This clone appeared once. CDR3 residues: CASSPPGLAPDSVQYV. The CDR3 bases are TGTGCCAGCTCACCACCGGGACTAGCGCCAGATTCAGTGCAGTACGTC. This chain links TRBV18 with TRBJ2-7, with 10 bases identical to TRBD2. The CDR3 loop spans 16 amino acids. The germline gives CDR1 KGHSH, CDR2 LQKENI. V was clipped by 0 bases and J by 9 bases; unmatched bases: 11.

This clone was counted a few times. The chain carries TRBV7-9 and TRBJ1-1; D is ambiguous. This CDR3 region has 12 residues. V lost 5 bases and J 1 base, leaving 5 bases between the germline ends. Germline CDR1 reads SEHNR; CDR2 reads FQNEAQ (reference sequence). In DNA form, the CDR3 reads TGTGCCAGCAGCAACAAGAACACTGAAGCTTTCTTT. Translating gives CASSNKNTEAFF. Combining the CDR3 with reference TRBV7-9 and TRBJ1-1 gives the whole variable domain DTGVSQNPRHKITKRGQNVTFRCDPISEHNRLYWYRQTLGQGPEFLTYFQNEAQLEKSRLLSDRFSAERPKGSFSTLEIQRTEQGDSAMYLCASSNKNTEAFFGQGTRLTVV.

The chain recombines TRBV19 with TRBJ1-2; perhaps TRBD1 as D (5 bases). Per the germline V gene, CDR1 is LNHDA and CDR2 is SQIVND (reference sequence). The CDR3 totals 13 residues. V was cut by 7 bases and J by 4 bases, with 13 bases left in between. In DNA form, the CDR3 reads TGTGCCAGTACGGCAGGGCCGATCTATGGCTACACCTTC. Translating it yields CASTAGPIYGYTF.

The genes are TRBV25-1 and TRBJ1-1; the match to TRBD1 covers 7 bases. There are 15 residues in the CDR3. Germline V gene lookup returns CDR1 MGHDK and CDR2 SYGVNS. Trimming removed 4 bases from V and 3 bases from J; junction bases left unmatched: 8. Here the CDR3 reads CASSGSTGIHTEAFF. In DNA, the CDR3 is TGTGCCAGCAGTGGATCGACAGGGATCCACACTGAAGCTTTCTTT.

The chain joins TRBV2 to TRBJ1-6; possibly TRBD1 for D (6 bases). V was pared by 4 bases and J by 7 bases, with 14 bases between. The CDR3 is 15 residues long. Germline V gene lookup returns CDR1 SNHLY and CDR2 FYNNEI. The CDR3 here is CASSGNGTPNSPLHF. In DNA form, the CDR3 reads TGTGCCAGCAGTGGCAACGGGACACCCAATTCACCCCTCCACTTT.

The CDR3 DNA reads as TGTGCCAGCAGCTTAGCAGGGGGAAATGGCTACACCTTC. This codes for CASSLAGGNGYTF. The chain couples TRBV7-9 to TRBJ1-2; D perhaps matches TRBD1 (6 bases). Trimming stripped 0 bases from V and 6 bases from J, with 8 bases between. This CDR3 comprises 13 residues. Germline V gene lookup returns CDR1 SEHNR and CDR2 FQNEAQ (reference sequence). Looking up the rest from reference TRBV7-9 and TRBJ1-2 gives the full variable domain: DTGVSQNPRHKITKRGQNVTFRCDPISEHNRLYWYRQTLGQGPEFLTYFQNEAQLEKSRLLSDRFSAERPKGSFSTLEIQRTEQGDSAMYLCASSLAGGNGYTFGSGTRLTVV.

This chain joins TRBV2 and TRBJ1-5; 7 bases are shared with TRBD1. Germline V CDR1 and CDR2: SNHLY, FYNNEI. CDR3 length equals 13 residues. V shed 5 bases and J 6 bases; nucleotides not matched to a gene: 4. CDR3 sequence: CASSSRGPQPQHF. The DNA for the CDR3 is TGTGCCAGCAGTTCAAGGGGGCCTCAGCCCCAGCATTTT.

The gene calls are TRBV6-5 and TRBJ1-2; 8 bases map to TRBD1. CDR1 is MNHEY and CDR2 is SVGAGI in the germline V gene. There are 14 residues in the CDR3. The V and J ends lost 6 bases and 7 bases, in that order; junction bases with no gene match: 10. CDR3 in DNA: TGTGCCAGCAGAAAGACAGGGGCCGTCAGTGGCTACACCTTC. Translation: CASRKTGAVSGYTF.

There are a few counts of this clone. V usage is TRBV30 and J usage is TRBJ1-3; D uncertain. V was cut by 2 bases and J by 0 bases, with 8 bases left in between. The CDR3 covers 14 residues. The V gene's germline CDR1 is GTSNPN and CDR2 SVGIG (reference sequence). The CDR3 region has the DNA TGTGCCTGGAGTCCTAGTAGCTCTGGAAACACCATATATTTT. It is translated as CAWSPSSSGNTIYF.

The rearrangement uses TRBV18 and TRBJ1-2; D is uncertain. Trimming removed 2 bases from V and 1 base from J, with 14 bases in between. The germline CDR1 and CDR2 sequences are KGHSH and LQKENI. The CDR3 is 16 residues long. As DNA, the CDR3 is TGTGCCAGCTCACCAATCAGGCAGCCGAATAACTATGGCTACACCTTC. Translated, it gives CASSPIRQPNNYGYTF.

The V call is TRBV6-5, the J call TRBJ1-5, with D tentatively TRBD1 (6 bases). Trimming took 0 bases from V and 1 from J, leaving 7 bases between them. Germline V gene data show CDR1 as MNHEY and CDR2 as SVGAGI. The CDR3 consists of 15 residues. The CDR3 coding sequence is TGTGCCAGCAGTTACTCGACAGGAAGCAATCAGCCCCAGCATTTT. Its translation: CASSYSTGSNQPQHF.

This clone was counted between two and nine times. J is TRBJ2-1 and V is TRBV25-1; D perhaps matches TRBD2 (7 bases). The CDR3 is 13 amino acids. V lost 10 bases and J lost 8, with 18 bases in between. Germline V gives CDR1 MGHDK, CDR2 SYGVNS. The CDR3 region is CATHGGPIDEQFF. The CDR3 region has the DNA TGTGCCACCCACGGGGGGCCTATAGATGAGCAGTTCTTC.

The rearrangement links TRBV4-1 to TRBJ2-1; no clear D. CDR3 length equals 13 residues. V gave up 4 bases and J gave up 7 bases, with 11 bases separating them. Germline CDR1 and CDR2: MGHRA and YSYEKL. The CDR3 here is CASSPFARNEQFF. DNA for the CDR3: TGCGCCAGCAGCCCCTTTGCTCGGAATGAGCAGTTCTTC.

This chain joins TRBV2 and TRBJ2-2, with TRBD1 as a possible D gene (5 bases). From germline, CDR1 is SNHLY and CDR2 FYNNEI. The CDR3 has 15 residues. V was shortened by 4 bases and J by 5 bases, with 14 bases between the two germline ends. CDR3: CASSVLWGLTGELFF. As DNA, the CDR3 is TGTGCCAGCAGTGTACTTTGGGGCTTAACCGGGGAGCTGTTTTTT.

The chain recombines TRBV7-9 with TRBJ2-2; a weak D match, TRBD1 (5 bases). V was clipped by 7 bases and J by 1 base, with 10 bases between them. The germline V gene encodes CDR1 SEHNR and CDR2 FQNEAQ (reference sequence). The CDR3 consists of 14 residues. The CDR3 DNA reads TGTGCCAGCACCCCGACAGAGAACACCGGGGAGCTGTTTTTT. Translating gives CASTPTENTGELFF.

V gene TRBV5-1 combines with J gene TRBJ1-4, with D unclear. Germline CDR1 and CDR2: SGHRS and YFSETQ. This CDR3 has 15 residues. Trimming left V 0 bases short and J 8 bases short, with 14 bases between. CDR3 DNA sequence: TGCGCCAGCAGCTTGGGGGCGGGAGAGTTCGAAAAACTGTTTTTT. The encoded protein is CASSLGAGEFEKLFF.

This chain links TRBV27 with TRBJ2-2; D not certain. V lost 6 bases and J 4 bases, leaving 24 bases between the germline ends. Germline V gene sequence: CDR1 MNHEY, CDR2 SMNVEV (reference sequence). The CDR3 covers 18 residues. The CDR3 is CASSLSSLYDSFTGELFF. CDR3 DNA sequence: TGTGCCAGCAGCTTGAGCTCACTCTATGACTCGTTCACCGGGGAGCTGTTTTTT.

This chain connects TRBV6-5 to TRBJ2-7; TRBD2 might be the D (5 bases). The CDR3 loop spans 13 amino acids. V lost 6 bases to trimming and J lost 2 bases, with 11 bases between them. Germline loops: CDR1 MNHEY, CDR2 SVGAGI. This CDR3 reads CASSPRGPYEQYF. The CDR3 coding sequence is TGTGCCAGCAGCCCCCGAGGGCCCTACGAGCAGTACTTC.

This chain links TRBV7-2 with TRBJ1-1, with D unclear. Germline CDR1 and CDR2: SGHTA and FQGNSA. The ends were cut back, 1 base at V and 4 bases at J, with 7 bases in the middle. This CDR3 has 13 residues. The CDR3 DNA sequence: TGTGCCAGCAGCTTAGTGGAGAGCACTGAAGCTTTCTTT. This gives the protein CASSLVESTEAFF.

This rearrangement joins TRBV5-6 to TRBJ2-1; D is ambiguous. CDR3 size: 12 residues. Germline values: CDR1 SGHDT, CDR2 YYEEEE. V shed 2 bases and J shed 8 bases, with 8 bases lying between them. This chain's CDR3 is CASSFSGYEQFF. CDR3 DNA sequence: TGTGCCAGCAGCTTCTCGGGTTATGAGCAGTTCTTC.

V and J are TRBV11-2 and TRBJ1-1; D might be TRBD1 (5 bases). The germline CDR1 and CDR2 sequences are SGHAT and FQNNGV. This CDR3 comprises 13 residues. With 0 bases removed from V and 8 bases from J, the gap between germline ends came to 10 bases. The CDR3 region has the DNA TGTGCCAGCAGCTTAGATTTTGGGGGGGAAGCTTTCTTT. It encodes CASSLDFGGEAFF.

This sequence joins TRBV19 and TRBJ2-1; no clear D gene. From germline, CDR1 is LNHDA and CDR2 SQIVND (reference sequence). The length of the CDR3 is 14 residues. Trimming took off 0 bases at V and 10 bases at J, with 13 bases between the two ends. The CDR3 loop reads CASSIDGFRQEQFF. The CDR3 DNA follows: TGTGCCAGTAGTATAGATGGGTTCAGGCAAGAGCAGTTCTTC.

The chain uses TRBV25-1 and TRBJ1-2; TRBD1 matches 11 bases. CDR1 is MGHDK and CDR2 is SYGVNS in the germline V gene. J was trimmed by 4 bases and V by 2 bases; bases with no gene match: 12. There are 18 residues in the CDR3. The CDR3 region has the DNA TGTGCCAGCAGTGAAGGGGGGACAGGGGGAAGTGTTGTCTATGGCTACACCTTC. Amino acid sequence: CASSEGGTGGSVVYGYTF.

A few counts support this clone. The chain joins TRBV30 to TRBJ1-3, with 10 bases fitting TRBD1. Germline CDR1 is GTSNPN and CDR2 is SVGIG (reference sequence). The J segment lost 0 bases and the V segment lost 2 bases, leaving 10 bases of the junction unmatched. The CDR3 is 18 residues long. Written as DNA, the CDR3 is TGTGCCTGGAGTCCCCCGGACAGGGGGTTGAGCTCTGGAAACACCATATATTTT. It is translated as CAWSPPDRGLSSGNTIYF.